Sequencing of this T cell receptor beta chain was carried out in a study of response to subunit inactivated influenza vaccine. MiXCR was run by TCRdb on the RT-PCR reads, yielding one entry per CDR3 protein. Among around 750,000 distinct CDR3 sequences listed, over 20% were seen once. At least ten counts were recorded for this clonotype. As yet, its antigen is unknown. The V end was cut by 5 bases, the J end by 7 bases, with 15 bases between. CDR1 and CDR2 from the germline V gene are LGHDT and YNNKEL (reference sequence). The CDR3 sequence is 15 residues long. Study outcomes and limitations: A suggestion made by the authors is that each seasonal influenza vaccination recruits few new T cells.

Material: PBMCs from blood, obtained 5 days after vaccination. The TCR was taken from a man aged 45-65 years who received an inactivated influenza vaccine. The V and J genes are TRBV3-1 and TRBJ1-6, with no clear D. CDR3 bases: TGTGCCAGCAGCTCTCCCTTGGGGAGAAATTCACCCCTCCACTTT. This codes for CASSSPLGRNSPLHF.